The 26 T cell receptor beta chains given below trace back to one sample, sequenced in a study of shared clonotypes between healthy human individuals. TCRdb keeps only in-frame clones here, not all; method: immunoSEQ multiplex PCR. The data hold 2.5 million or so clones, with around nine tenths observed a single time. The sequenced material came from naive CD4+ T cells sorted from blood. Described subset: CD45RA+ positively selected. These receptor sequences come from a man aged 18 to 29 in good health.

The chain couples TRBV4-3 to TRBJ2-2; D not certain. Germline V gene lookup returns CDR1 LGHNA and CDR2 YSLEER. This CDR3 has 15 residues. The ends were cut back, 1 base at V and 0 bases at J, with 6 bases in the middle. The CDR3 is CASSQVVTNTGELFF. CDR3 coding DNA: TGCGCCAGCAGCCAAGTGGTAACGAACACCGGGGAGCTGTTTTTT.

Of note for this clone: Relative to the germline gene, one junction end is altered; a read error may explain this. The gene calls are TRBV11-2 and TRBJ2-3, with 7 nucleotides matching TRBD2. This CDR3 has 20 residues. The V gene's germline CDR1 is SGHAT and CDR2 FQNNGV. This CDR3 is CASSLEVGRVAGLPVGTQYF. As DNA, the CDR3 is TGTGCCAGCAGTTTAGAGGTCGGGCGAGTAGCGGGCCTCCCGGTGGGGACGCAGTATTTT. Full variable domain (rest looked up from reference TRBV11-2 and TRBJ2-3): EAGVAQSPRYKIIEKRQSVAFWCNPISGHATLYWYQQILGQGPKLLIQFQNNGVVDDSQLPKDRFSAERLKGVDSTLKIQPAKLEDSAVYLCASSLEVGRVAGLPVGTQYFGPGTRLTVL.

V usage is TRBV12-5 and J usage is TRBJ1-2; D might be TRBD1 (6 bases). V lost 0 bases to trimming and J lost 2 bases, with 7 bases between them. This CDR3 has 14 residues. CDR1 LGHNT and CDR2 FRNRAP come from the germline V gene. The CDR3 spells CASGLVGQNYGYTF. CDR3 bases: TGTGCTAGTGGTTTGGTGGGACAAAACTATGGCTACACCTTC.

This sequence joins TRBV18 and TRBJ2-7, with 13 bases lining up with TRBD2. V lost 0 bases and J lost 3; bases outside the gene matches: 5. CDR1 and CDR2 from the germline V gene are KGHSH and LQKENI. This CDR3 spans 17 amino acids. CDR3 DNA: TGTGCCAGCTCACCACCGGGAGGGACTAGCGGGATCTACGAGCAGTACTTC. Protein product: CASSPPGGTSGIYEQYF.

The rearrangement uses TRBV28 and TRBJ1-2; the match to TRBD1 covers 7 bases. CDR3 length equals 18 residues. V was pared by 10 bases and J by 2 bases, with 22 bases of the junction left unmatched. CDR1 is MDHEN, CDR2 SYDVKM, per germline. The CDR3 DNA reads TGTGCCATCCAATCCCGGGGATCAGGGGGTTACATGAACTATGGCTACACCTTC. Protein product: CAIQSRGSGGYMNYGYTF.

V and J are TRBV2 and TRBJ2-1, with D possibly TRBD1 on 6 matching bases. The CDR3 extends over 12 amino acids. Between the trimmed V and J ends, which lost 6 bases and 6 bases, there was a span of 9 bases. Germline V lookup: CDR1 SNHLY, CDR2 FYNNEI. The CDR3 protein is CASRLQGNEQFF. CDR3 coding DNA: TGTGCCAGCAGGTTACAGGGCAATGAGCAGTTCTTC.

The V call is TRBV2, the J call TRBJ2-3, with TRBD2 identical over 7 bases. V gave up 6 bases and J gave up 1 base; unmatched junction bases: 4. This CDR3 is 14 amino acids long. Germline V gene data show CDR1 as SNHLY and CDR2 as FYNNEI. CDR3 amino acids: CASSFRGGTDTQYF. The CDR3 coding sequence is TGTGCCAGCAGCTTCCGGGGGGGCACAGATACGCAGTATTTT.

The CDR3 protein is CASSPIGGSNNEQFF. CDR3 bases: TGTGCCAGCAGTCCCATAGGTGGGAGCAACAATGAGCAGTTCTTC. The chain uses TRBV27 and TRBJ2-1; perhaps TRBD2 as D (5 bases). The CDR3 is 15 amino acids. CDR1 MNHEY and CDR2 SMNVEV come from the germline V gene (reference sequence). V lost 5 bases to trimming and J lost 5 bases, with 16 bases between them.

This chain connects TRBV5-1 to TRBJ2-5, with 8 nucleotides matching TRBD2. Germline CDR1 is SGHRS and CDR2 is YFSETQ. The CDR3 covers 16 residues. Losses at the gene ends were 4 bases for V and 2 bases for J; bases not matched to a gene: 10. CDR3: CASSPGRRGDQETQYF. The DNA for the CDR3 is TGCGCCAGCAGCCCCGGACGGCGGGGGGATCAAGAGACCCAGTACTTC.

The chain links TRBV7-2 to TRBJ2-7; D remains ambiguous. CDR1 SGHTA and CDR2 FQGNSA come from the germline V gene. V was trimmed by 3 bases and J by 6 bases, leaving 6 bases between them. The CDR3 runs to 11 residues. DNA for the CDR3: TGTGCCAGCAGCTTCTTAACCGAGCAGTACTTC. Protein product: CASSFLTEQYF.

The chain carries TRBV11-2 and TRBJ1-2; D unclear. CDR1 SGHAT and CDR2 FQNNGV come from the germline V gene. The ends were cut back, 5 bases at V and 2 bases at J, with 12 bases in the middle. This CDR3 is 14 amino acids long. CDR3 nucleotide sequence: TGTGCCAGCAGCCGTCAGACAAGGAACTATGGCTACACCTTC. Translating it yields CASSRQTRNYGYTF.

The chain combines TRBV5-6 with TRBJ2-7; D is unclear. The CDR3 consists of 13 residues. Germline V gives CDR1 SGHDT, CDR2 YYEEEE. V gave up 4 bases and J gave up 7 bases, with 15 bases separating them. This CDR3 reads CASSPGPLEEQYF. Written as DNA, the CDR3 is TGTGCCAGCAGCCCCGGACCCTTGGAGGAGCAGTACTTC.

The chain has TRBV7-9 and TRBJ2-1; D is unresolved. Trimming cost V 0 bases and J 0 bases, with 12 bases left between them. The CDR3 is 17 residues long. CDR1 and CDR2 (germline): SEHNR, FQNEAQ (reference sequence). This CDR3 reads CASSLAYISSSYNEQFF. CDR3 coding DNA: TGTGCCAGCAGCTTAGCGTATATCTCGAGCTCCTACAATGAGCAGTTCTTC.

The V and J genes are TRBV2 and TRBJ1-5; 8 nucleotides match TRBD1. The CDR3 length is 15 residues. The J segment lost 0 bases and the V segment lost 8 bases, leaving 6 bases of the junction unmatched. Germline V gives CDR1 SNHLY, CDR2 FYNNEI. The CDR3 DNA reads TGTGCCAGCTCCAGGGGGCAGAATAGCAATCAGCCCCAGCATTTT. Translated: CASSRGQNSNQPQHF.

This chain connects TRBV11-2 to TRBJ2-7, with TRBD1 identical over 9 bases. J was trimmed by 3 bases and V by 5 bases; bases with no gene match: 5. The CDR3 length is 14 residues. In germline, CDR1 is SGHAT, CDR2 FQNNGV. The CDR3 region is CASSQMDRGYEQYF. DNA of the CDR3: TGTGCCAGCAGCCAGATGGACAGGGGCTACGAGCAGTACTTC.

The sample holds one count of this clone. At one boundary the junction diverges from the germline segment, which might be a read error. The V gene is TRBV7-6, the J gene TRBJ2-5; D possibly corresponds to TRBD1 (6 bases). This CDR3 is 16 amino acids long. Germline V gives CDR1 SGHVS, CDR2 FNYEAQ. In DNA, the CDR3 is TGTGCCAGCAGCCTGATGGGGGCGCAACCTCAAGTGACCCAGTACTTC. It yields the protein CASSLMGAQPQVTQYF.

The chain couples TRBV5-4 to TRBJ2-1, with D hard to call. V lost 0 bases to trimming and J lost 0 bases, with 10 bases between them. The CDR3 contains 16 residues. Germline CDR1 SGHNT, CDR2 YYREEE (reference sequence). The CDR3 here is CASSLGAPSSYNEQFF. The CDR3 DNA sequence: TGTGCCAGCAGCTTGGGCGCTCCGAGCTCCTACAATGAGCAGTTCTTC.

V gene TRBV7-9 combines with J gene TRBJ2-7; possibly TRBD1 for D (5 bases). The CDR3 has 15 amino acids. From germline, CDR1 is SEHNR and CDR2 FQNEAQ (reference sequence). Trimming cost V 0 bases and J 9 bases, with 18 bases left between them. Here the CDR3 DNA reads TGTGCCAGCAGCTTAGCATCGGCAGGGTCGTTCAGGCAGTACTTC. Its protein is CASSLASAGSFRQYF.

The chain has TRBV5-1 and TRBJ2-3, with D perhaps being TRBD1 or TRBD2 (5 bases each). The CDR3 is made up of 15 amino acids. Germline loops: CDR1 SGHRS, CDR2 YFSETQ. Trimming took 7 bases from V and 2 from J, leaving 17 bases between them. In DNA form, the CDR3 reads TGCGCCAGCCGCGGTTCCGAGGGGAACACAGATACGCAGTATTTT. Its protein product is CASRGSEGNTDTQYF.

This rearrangement joins TRBV7-2 to TRBJ1-2, with 7 bases lining up with TRBD1. V shed 5 bases and J 1 base; nucleotides not matched to a gene: 10. This CDR3 region has 16 residues. The germline V gene encodes CDR1 SGHTA and CDR2 FQGNSA. The CDR3 loop reads CASSKRDSPFNYGYTF. CDR3 coding DNA: TGTGCCAGCAGCAAGCGGGACAGTCCTTTTAACTATGGCTACACCTTC.

This chain uses TRBV2 with TRBJ1-4, with 7 bases identical to TRBD1. CDR1 SNHLY and CDR2 FYNNEI come from the germline V gene. The CDR3 consists of 14 residues. V was clipped by 4 bases and J by 8 bases; unmatched bases: 7. The CDR3 sequence is CASSVGQGVEKLFF. The CDR3 region has the DNA TGTGCCAGCAGTGTTGGTCAGGGGGTCGAAAAACTGTTTTTT.

The genes are TRBV5-4 and TRBJ2-7; TRBD2 matches at 10 bases. CDR3 size: 15 residues. The V gene's germline CDR1 is SGHNT and CDR2 YYREEE (reference sequence). Germline trimming cut 4 bases from V and 0 bases from J; bases unmatched to any gene: 4. CDR3 sequence (DNA): TGTGCCAGCAGCCCCGGGACTAGCGTCTCCTACGAGCAGTACTTC. Its protein product is CASSPGTSVSYEQYF.

The rearrangement uses TRBV7-2 and TRBJ2-1; 9 bases are shared with TRBD1. The V and J ends lost 5 bases and 5 bases, in that order; junction bases with no gene match: 10. The CDR3 runs 16 residues. Germline V lookup: CDR1 SGHTA, CDR2 FQGNSA. In DNA form, the CDR3 reads TGTGCCAGCAGCCAAGGGACAGGGTGGGGTAACAATGAGCAGTTCTTC. Its protein is CASSQGTGWGNNEQFF. The full variable domain, in which reference TRBV7-2 and TRBJ2-1 provide the parts outside the CDR3, is GAGVSQSPSNKVTEKGKDVELRCDPISGHTALYWYRQSLGQGLEFLIYFQGNSAPDKSGLPSDRFSAERTGGSVSTLTIQRTQQEDSAVYLCASSQGTGWGNNEQFFGPGTRLTVL.

In its sample, this clone was seen once. The chain recombines TRBV28 with TRBJ1-1; D gene unclear. The germline CDR1 and CDR2 sequences are MDHEN and SYDVKM. This CDR3 comprises 14 residues. V was cut by 7 bases and J by 4 bases, with 16 bases left in between. The CDR3 protein is CASTKPGGSTEAFF. CDR3 sequence (DNA): TGTGCCAGCACTAAACCCGGAGGGAGCACTGAAGCTTTCTTT.

This clone was seen a single time. The V call is TRBV7-3, the J call TRBJ2-7; TRBD2 is a possible D gene (5 bases). This CDR3 contains 14 residues. Germline V gives CDR1 SGHTA, CDR2 FQGTGA. Trimming took off 4 bases at V and 6 bases at J, with 16 bases between the two ends. The CDR3 coding sequence is TGTGCCAGCAGCTCCGCGGGCGGTGAGGGCGAGCAGTACTTC. It encodes CASSSAGGEGEQYF.

The gene calls are TRBV27 and TRBJ1-6, with D unresolved. Trimming stripped 8 bases from V and 10 bases from J, with 18 bases between. Germline V gene sequence: CDR1 MNHEY, CDR2 SMNVEV (reference sequence). This CDR3 is 14 amino acids long. CDR3 residues: CASPQSGGGSPLHF. CDR3 bases: TGTGCCAGCCCACAGTCAGGTGGCGGATCACCCCTCCACTTT.